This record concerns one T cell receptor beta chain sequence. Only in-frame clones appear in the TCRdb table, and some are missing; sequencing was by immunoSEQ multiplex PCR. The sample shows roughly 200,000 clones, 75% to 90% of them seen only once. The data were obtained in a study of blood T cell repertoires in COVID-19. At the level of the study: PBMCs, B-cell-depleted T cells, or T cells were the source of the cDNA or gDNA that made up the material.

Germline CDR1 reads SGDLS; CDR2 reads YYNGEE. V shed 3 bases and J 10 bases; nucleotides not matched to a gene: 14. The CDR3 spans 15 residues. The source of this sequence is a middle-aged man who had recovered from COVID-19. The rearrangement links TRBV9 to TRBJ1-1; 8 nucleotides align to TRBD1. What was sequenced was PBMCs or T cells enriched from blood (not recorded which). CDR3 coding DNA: TGTGCCAGCAGCGCTGAGGGGAGACAGGGGCCAGCAGCTTTCTTT. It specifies CASSAEGRQGPAAFF.